This note documents a single TCR beta chain sequence. As yet, its antigen is unknown. This sample was taken from a study of T cells after yellow fever vaccination. The germline V and J ends were trimmed by 0 bases and 4 bases, with 6 bases remaining between them. CDR1 and CDR2 from the germline V gene are MNHEY and SMNVEV (reference sequence). This CDR3 comprises 13 residues. Via MiXCR, TCRdb re-called the 5' RACE reads, giving one row per CDR3 protein. The data show 170,000 or so distinct CDR3 sequences, roughly a tenth seen once. Overall study results and limits: Among primary-vaccination clones, most reappeared after the booster, at 95% to 96% for CD4 and approximately 88% for CD8.

The chain joins TRBV27 to TRBJ1-1; D unresolved. Sequenced material: CD8+ T cells sorted from PBMCs, taken 45 days after the yellow fever booster vaccination. The TCR sequence derives from a young man who received the YFV17D yellow fever vaccine. CDR3 bases: TGTGCCAGCAGTTTATCGGGGTCCACTGAAGCTTTCTTT. This encodes CASSLSGSTEAFF.